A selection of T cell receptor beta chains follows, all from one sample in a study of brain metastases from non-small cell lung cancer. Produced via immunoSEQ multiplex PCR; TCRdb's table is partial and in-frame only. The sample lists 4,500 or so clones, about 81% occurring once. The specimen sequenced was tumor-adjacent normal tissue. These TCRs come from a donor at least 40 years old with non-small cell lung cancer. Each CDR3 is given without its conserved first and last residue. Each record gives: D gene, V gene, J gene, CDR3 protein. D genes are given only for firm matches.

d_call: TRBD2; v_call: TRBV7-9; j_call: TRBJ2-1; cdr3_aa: ASSLIAGRDNEQF
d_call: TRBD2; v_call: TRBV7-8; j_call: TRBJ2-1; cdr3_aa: ASSLGSGRYNEQF
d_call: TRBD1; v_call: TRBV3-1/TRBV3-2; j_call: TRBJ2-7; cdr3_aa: ASSQPRTGGNYEQY
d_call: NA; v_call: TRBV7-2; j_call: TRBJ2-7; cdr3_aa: ASSSASSYEQY
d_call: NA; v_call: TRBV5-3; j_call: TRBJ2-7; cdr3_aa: ARSRTECEQY
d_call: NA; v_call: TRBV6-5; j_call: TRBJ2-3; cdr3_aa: ASRGVGTDTQY
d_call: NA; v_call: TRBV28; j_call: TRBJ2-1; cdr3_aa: ACQGGLYNEQF
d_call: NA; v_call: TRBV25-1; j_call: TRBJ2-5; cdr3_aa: ASSDTGKETQY
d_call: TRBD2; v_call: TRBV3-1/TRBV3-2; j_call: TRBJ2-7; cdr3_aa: ASSPNRGREGLDEQY
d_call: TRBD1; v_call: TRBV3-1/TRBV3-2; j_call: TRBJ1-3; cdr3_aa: ASSQPGQVHSGNTIY
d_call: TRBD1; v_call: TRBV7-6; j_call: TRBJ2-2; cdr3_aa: AIRGTGNTGELF
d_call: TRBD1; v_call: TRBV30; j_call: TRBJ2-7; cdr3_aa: AWSSPGTGEYEQY
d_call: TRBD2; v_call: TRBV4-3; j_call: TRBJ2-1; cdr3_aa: ASSQDPGGRGTSEQF
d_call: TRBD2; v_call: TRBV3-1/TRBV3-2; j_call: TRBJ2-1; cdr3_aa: ASSPPGTSGRGEQF
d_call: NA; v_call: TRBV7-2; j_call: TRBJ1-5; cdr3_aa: ASSLVQNQPQH
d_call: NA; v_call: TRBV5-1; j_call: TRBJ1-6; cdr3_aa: ASSPGQTYYNSPLH
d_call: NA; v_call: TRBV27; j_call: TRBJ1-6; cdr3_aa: ASSSLIDSPLH
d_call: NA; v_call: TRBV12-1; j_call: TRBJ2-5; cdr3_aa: ASSYLGAEETQY
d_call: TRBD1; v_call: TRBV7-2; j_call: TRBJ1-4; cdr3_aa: ASTGGGAWEKLF
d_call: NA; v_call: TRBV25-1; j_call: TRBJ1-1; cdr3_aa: ASILGGNTEAF
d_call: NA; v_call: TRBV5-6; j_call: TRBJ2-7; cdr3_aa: ASSHTMGTSRPKRYEQY
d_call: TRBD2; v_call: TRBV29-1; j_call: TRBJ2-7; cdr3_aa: SVAAGLAGVYEQY
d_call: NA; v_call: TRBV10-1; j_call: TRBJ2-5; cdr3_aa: ASSEPGDGRETQY
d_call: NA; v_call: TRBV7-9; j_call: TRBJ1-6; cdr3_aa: ASSLVGQANSPLH
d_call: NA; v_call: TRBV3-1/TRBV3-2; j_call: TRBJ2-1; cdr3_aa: ASSQDGLRNEQF
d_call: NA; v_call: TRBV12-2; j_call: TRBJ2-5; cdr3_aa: ASRLAGKQETQY
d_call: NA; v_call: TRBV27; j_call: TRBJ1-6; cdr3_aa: ASSYSPTASYNSPLH
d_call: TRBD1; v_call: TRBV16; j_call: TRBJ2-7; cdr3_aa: ASSPFGGQGFNEQY
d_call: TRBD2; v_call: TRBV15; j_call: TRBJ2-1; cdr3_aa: ATSRRLAGDEEQF
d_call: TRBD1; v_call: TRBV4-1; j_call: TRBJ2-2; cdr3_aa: ASSQLAGGLGELF
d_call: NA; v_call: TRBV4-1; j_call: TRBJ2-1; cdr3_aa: ASSQEVGEQF
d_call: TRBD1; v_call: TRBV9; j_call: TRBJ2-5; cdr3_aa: ASSVPNILGQNHRETQY
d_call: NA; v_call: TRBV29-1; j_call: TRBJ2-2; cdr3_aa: SVVVRSPNTGELF
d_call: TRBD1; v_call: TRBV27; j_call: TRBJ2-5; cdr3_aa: ASSQGTAWEETQY
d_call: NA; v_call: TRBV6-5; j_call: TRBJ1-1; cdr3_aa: ASSYSRADMNTEAF
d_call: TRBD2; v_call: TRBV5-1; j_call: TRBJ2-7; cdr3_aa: ASSSGLAGTYEQY
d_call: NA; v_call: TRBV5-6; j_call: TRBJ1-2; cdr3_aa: ASSPTGQIEHGYT
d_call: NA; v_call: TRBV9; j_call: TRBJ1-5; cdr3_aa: ASSVTVEQPQH
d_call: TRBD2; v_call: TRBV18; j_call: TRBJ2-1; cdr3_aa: ASSPFPGLAGAPYNEQF
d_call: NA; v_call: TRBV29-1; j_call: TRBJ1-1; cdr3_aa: SVEGVETEAF
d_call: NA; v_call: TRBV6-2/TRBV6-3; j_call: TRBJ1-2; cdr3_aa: ASSRPVGVAQMVNGYT
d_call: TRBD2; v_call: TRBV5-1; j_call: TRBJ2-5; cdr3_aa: ASSSAGGAMETQY
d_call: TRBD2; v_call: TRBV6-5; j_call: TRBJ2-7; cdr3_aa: ASSFSPGLARNEQY